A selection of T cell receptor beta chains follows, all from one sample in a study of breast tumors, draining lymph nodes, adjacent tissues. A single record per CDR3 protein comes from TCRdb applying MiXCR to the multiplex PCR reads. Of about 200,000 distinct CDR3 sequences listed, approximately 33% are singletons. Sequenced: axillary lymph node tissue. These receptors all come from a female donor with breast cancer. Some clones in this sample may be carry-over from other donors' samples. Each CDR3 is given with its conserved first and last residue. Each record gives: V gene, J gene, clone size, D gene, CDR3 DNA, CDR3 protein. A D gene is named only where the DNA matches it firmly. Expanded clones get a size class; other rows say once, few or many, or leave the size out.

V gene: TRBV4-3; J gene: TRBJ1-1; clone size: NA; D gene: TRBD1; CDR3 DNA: TGCGCCAGCAGCCAAAAGACAGGGGTCCTCACTGAAGCTTTCTTT; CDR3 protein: CASSQKTGVLTEAFF
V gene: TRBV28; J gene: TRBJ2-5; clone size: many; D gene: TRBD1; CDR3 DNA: TGTGCCAGCAGTCCATCACAGGGGGCAGAGACCCAGTACTTC; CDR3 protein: CASSPSQGAETQYF
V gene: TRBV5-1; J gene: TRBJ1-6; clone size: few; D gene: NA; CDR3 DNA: TGCGCCAGCAGCTTGGGACAGGTCCTTGGTGCCCTCCACTTT; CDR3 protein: CASSLGQVLGALHF
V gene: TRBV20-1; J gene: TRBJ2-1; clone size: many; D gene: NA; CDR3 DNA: TGCAGTGCTAGGACGGGGTCCTACAATGAGCAGTTCTTC; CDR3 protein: CSARTGSYNEQFF
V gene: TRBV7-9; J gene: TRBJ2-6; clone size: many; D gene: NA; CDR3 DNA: TGTGCCAGCAGCTTTTTACTAGCTGGGGCCAACGTCCTGACTTTC; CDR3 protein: CASSFLLAGANVLTF
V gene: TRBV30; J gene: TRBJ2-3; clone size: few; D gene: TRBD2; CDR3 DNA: TGTGCCTGGAGTGTAGTTCTGGGGAGGGATTTCACAGATACGCAGTATTTT; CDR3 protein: CAWSVVLGRDFTDTQYF
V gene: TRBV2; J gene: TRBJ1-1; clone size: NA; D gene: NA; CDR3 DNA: TGTGCCAGCAGTCCAACCCGGAACACTGAAGCTTTCTTT; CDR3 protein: CASSPTRNTEAFF
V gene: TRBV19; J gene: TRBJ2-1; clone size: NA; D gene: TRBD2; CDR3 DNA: TGTGCCAGTGCGGCTAGCGGGGGGTACAATGAGCAGTTCTTC; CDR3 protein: CASAASGGYNEQFF
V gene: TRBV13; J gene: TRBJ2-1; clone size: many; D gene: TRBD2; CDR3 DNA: TGTGCCAGCAGCAGACTAGCGGGAGGTCACAATGAGCAGTTCTTC; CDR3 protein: CASSRLAGGHNEQFF
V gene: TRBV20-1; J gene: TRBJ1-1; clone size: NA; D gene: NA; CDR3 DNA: TGCAGTGCTTCCCCCCCGAGTGGGAGTATTCCAAACACTGAAGCTTTCTTT; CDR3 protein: CSASPPSGSIPNTEAFF
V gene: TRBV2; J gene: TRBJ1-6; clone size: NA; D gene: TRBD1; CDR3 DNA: TGTGCCAGCCTGGGACAGTTCCTAAGCTCCTATAACCCACCCCTCCACTTT; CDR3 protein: CASLGQFLSSYNPPLHF
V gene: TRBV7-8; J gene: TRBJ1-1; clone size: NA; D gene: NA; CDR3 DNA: TGTGCCAGCAGCCCAGTGGTTGCCACTGAAGCTTTCTTT; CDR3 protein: CASSPVVATEAFF
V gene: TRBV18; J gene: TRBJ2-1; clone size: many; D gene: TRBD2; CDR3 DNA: TGTGCCAGCTCACCACCTAGCGGGAATGAGCAGTTCTTC; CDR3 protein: CASSPPSGNEQFF
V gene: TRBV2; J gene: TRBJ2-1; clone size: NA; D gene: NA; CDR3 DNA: TGTGCCAGCAGCCGAACCCGAGTAGGTGCGGGCAATGAGCAGTTCTTC; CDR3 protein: CASSRTRVGAGNEQFF